The 27 T cell receptor beta chains below were found in one sample sequenced in a study of cytomegalovirus exposure and HLA in healthy donors. Clones were read by immunoSEQ multiplex PCR, and TCRdb kept only the in-frame ones, dropping some. The sample has roughly 90,000 clones, over 85% seen once. The sample was PBMCs. These receptors were obtained from a woman in her thirties in good health and CMV-seropositive.

The J gene is TRBJ1-5, the V gene TRBV28; TRBD1 is a possible D gene (5 bases). The V gene lost 5 bases and the J gene lost 9 bases, with 20 bases spanning the gap. The length of the CDR3 is 15 residues. Germline V lookup: CDR1 MDHEN, CDR2 SYDVKM. For the CDR3, the DNA is TGTGCCAGCAGTCCCCTTCGGGGGGGTAATTCGCCCCAGCATTTT. Protein sequence: CASSPLRGGNSPQHF.

The V gene is TRBV7-9, the J gene TRBJ2-1, with 10 positions matching TRBD2. Germline values: CDR1 SEHNR, CDR2 FQNEAQ (reference sequence). Trimming removed 5 bases from V and 3 bases from J; junction bases left unmatched: 7. The CDR3 has 16 residues. Here the CDR3 reads CASSQKAGGYYNEQFF. In nucleotides, the CDR3 is TGTGCCAGCAGCCAAAAAGCGGGAGGGTACTACAATGAGCAGTTCTTC.

V usage is TRBV4-2 and J usage is TRBJ1-4; 7 nucleotides agree with TRBD1. CDR1 and CDR2 from the germline V gene are LGHNA and YNFKEQ. After removal of 4 bases from V and 5 bases from J, the junction contained 7 bases not matched to a gene. The CDR3 has 15 residues. CDR3 protein: CASSPRDSSNEKLFF. The CDR3 coding sequence is TGTGCCAGCAGCCCCCGGGACAGTTCAAATGAAAAACTGTTTTTT.

A single count supports this clone. Written as DNA, the CDR3 is TGTGCCAGCAGCTCCCAGGGCGTCGGGGACTTCCAAGCCTACGAGCAGTACTTC. It encodes CASSSQGVGDFQAYEQYF. The V call is TRBV11-2, the J call TRBJ2-7; the D gene is possibly TRBD2 (6 bases). Germline CDR1 is SGHAT and CDR2 is FQNNGV. This CDR3 comprises 18 residues. The ends were cut back, 4 bases at V and 2 bases at J, with 24 bases in the middle.

The chain combines TRBV29-1 with TRBJ2-5; a possible D gene is TRBD1 (6 bases). V was cut by 6 bases and J by 3 bases, with 11 bases left in between. Germline assignment: CDR1 SQVTM and CDR2 ANQGSEA. The CDR3 sequence is 12 residues long. DNA for the CDR3: TGCAGCGTAGGACAGAGGGAAGAGACCCAGTACTTC. The encoded protein is CSVGQREETQYF.

The chain uses TRBV9 and TRBJ1-5; weak D call: TRBD1 (6 bases). Between the trimmed V and J ends, which lost 0 bases and 4 bases, there was a span of 17 bases. CDR1 SGDLS and CDR2 YYNGEE come from the germline V gene. This CDR3 is built from 17 residues. CDR3 in amino acids: CASSVGPSGGSNQPQHF. In nucleotides, the CDR3 is TGTGCCAGCAGCGTAGGGCCGTCGGGGGGCTCTAATCAGCCCCAGCATTTT. The complete variable domain, with remaining parts taken from reference TRBV9 and TRBJ1-5, reads DSGVTQTPKHLITATGQRVTLRCSPRSGDLSVYWYQQSLDQGLQFLIQYYNGEERAKGNILERFSAQQFPDLHSELNLSSLELGDSALYFCASSVGPSGGSNQPQHFGDGTRLSIL.

CDR3: CASSVGNYGYTF. The CDR3 DNA sequence: TGTGCCAGCAGCGTCGGGAACTATGGCTACACCTTC. This rearrangement joins TRBV25-1 to TRBJ1-2; D remains ambiguous. Per germline, CDR1 MGHDK and CDR2 SYGVNS. The CDR3 totals 12 residues. V gave up 6 bases and J gave up 2 bases, with 7 bases separating them.

This clone was seen just once. The chain recombines TRBV28 with TRBJ1-2; 7 bases map to TRBD1. J gave up 4 bases and V 10 bases, and 15 bases lay outside the gene matches. The germline gives CDR1 MDHEN, CDR2 SYDVKM. This CDR3 has 15 residues. The CDR3 is CATSSGGNIRYGYTF. The CDR3, as DNA: TGTGCCACATCATCAGGGGGTAATATCCGCTATGGCTACACCTTC.

V gene TRBV7-2 combines with J gene TRBJ2-7; TRBD1 agrees at 8 bases. Germline trimming cut 0 bases from V and 3 bases from J; bases unmatched to any gene: 1. The CDR3 is made up of 14 amino acids. Germline assignment: CDR1 SGHTA and CDR2 FQGNSA. CDR3: CASSLAGQGYEQYF. CDR3 DNA: TGTGCCAGCAGCTTAGCCGGACAGGGCTACGAGCAGTACTTC.

This sequence joins TRBV5-1 and TRBJ2-1; TRBD2 agrees at 14 bases. Germline lookup yields CDR1 SGHRS and CDR2 YFSETQ. J lost 6 bases, V lost 3 bases, and 14 bases had no gene match. The CDR3 sequence is 19 residues long. The CDR3 protein is CASSSLPSGLAGAGNEQFF. The CDR3 DNA follows: TGCGCCAGCAGCTCGCTGCCTTCGGGACTAGCGGGAGCAGGCAATGAGCAGTTCTTC.

The chain links TRBV7-9 to TRBJ2-7; a possible D gene is TRBD1 (6 bases). V dropped 2 bases and J dropped 7 bases, with 18 bases sitting between them. The germline V gene encodes CDR1 SEHNR and CDR2 FQNEAQ (reference sequence). The CDR3 consists of 15 residues. The CDR3 loop reads CASSLRPGHPSEQYF. CDR3 nucleotide sequence: TGTGCCAGCAGCTTACGGCCGGGACACCCGTCGGAGCAGTACTTC.

J is TRBJ1-4 and V is TRBV27; unclear D gene. Germline V gene sequence: CDR1 MNHEY, CDR2 SMNVEV (reference sequence). The CDR3 is 13 residues long. Trimming left V 0 bases short and J 10 bases short, with 9 bases between. CDR3 coding DNA: TGTGCCAGCAGTTTATCAAGGCCAGGAAAACTGTTTTTT. This encodes CASSLSRPGKLFF.

The rearrangement joins TRBV6-1 to TRBJ2-6, with 8 bases fitting TRBD1. The J segment lost 0 bases and the V segment lost 4 bases, leaving 8 bases of the junction unmatched. Germline loops: CDR1 MNHNS, CDR2 SASEGT. The CDR3 is made up of 18 amino acids. This chain's CDR3 is CASSGDHTGGSGANVLTF. CDR3 sequence (DNA): TGTGCCAGCAGTGGGGACCACACAGGGGGCTCTGGGGCCAACGTCCTGACTTTC.

The rearrangement links TRBV19 to TRBJ2-3, with 14 bases aligning to TRBD2. CDR3 length: 18 residues. The V segment lost 5 bases and the J segment 0 bases; nucleotides outside the gene matches: 7. Per germline, CDR1 LNHDA and CDR2 SQIVND (reference sequence). The CDR3 is CASSGGTSGSPSTDTQYF. CDR3 coding DNA: TGTGCCAGTAGTGGTGGGACTAGCGGGAGTCCTAGCACAGATACGCAGTATTTT.

V and J are TRBV4-2 and TRBJ2-1; TRBD2 matches at 16 bases. The CDR3 contains 20 residues. Germline CDR1 is LGHNA and CDR2 is YNFKEQ. V lost 0 bases to trimming and J lost 6 bases; unmatched junction nucleotides: 11. The CDR3 region is CASSQDPGTSGRARRNEQFF. CDR3 bases: TGTGCCAGCAGCCAAGATCCCGGGACTAGCGGGAGGGCCAGGCGCAATGAGCAGTTCTTC.

This clone was observed once. V usage is TRBV6-6 and J usage is TRBJ2-7; 9 positions match TRBD1. Trimming cost V 8 bases and J 5 bases; bases outside gene matches: 16. Per germline, CDR1 MNHNY and CDR2 SVGAGI (reference sequence). The CDR3 has 16 residues. The CDR3 DNA reads as TGTGCCAGCGGGGGTATTGCGGGACAGGGCTACAACGAGCAGTACTTC. Translating gives CASGGIAGQGYNEQYF.

This chain joins TRBV27 and TRBJ1-4; 11 bases map to TRBD1. Germline V CDR1 and CDR2: MNHEY, SMNVEV (reference sequence). V was pared by 8 bases and J by 2 bases, with 1 base of the junction left unmatched. The CDR3 is made up of 14 amino acids. The CDR3 is CASGTGGTNEKLFF. The DNA for the CDR3 is TGTGCCAGCGGGACAGGGGGGACTAATGAAAAACTGTTTTTT.

The chain links TRBV21-1 to TRBJ2-2; the table's D gene call, TRBD1, was not cross checked with the DNA. TRBV21-1 is a documented pseudogene. The CDR3 runs to 13 residues. The CDR3 protein is CARDKGYTGELFF. The DNA of the CDR3 is TGTGCCAGGGACAAGGGTTACACCGGGGAGCTGTTTTTT.

This rearrangement joins TRBV4-1 to TRBJ1-2; no firm D call. The CDR3 has 12 amino acids. The germline V and J ends were trimmed by 4 bases and 4 bases, with 7 bases remaining between them. Germline V lookup: CDR1 MGHRA, CDR2 YSYEKL. The CDR3 reads CASSPGGYGYTF. CDR3 sequence (DNA): TGCGCCAGCAGCCCAGGAGGCTATGGCTACACCTTC.

The V gene is TRBV10-2, the J gene TRBJ2-5; the match to TRBD2 covers 8 bases. Germline CDR1 is WSHSY and CDR2 is SAAADI. The CDR3 runs to 13 residues. After removal of 7 bases from V and 5 bases from J, the junction contained 6 bases not matched to a gene. For the CDR3, the DNA is TGCGCCAGCAATGCGGGAGGCGGGGAGACCCAGTACTTC. This gives the protein CASNAGGGETQYF.

This chain links TRBV28 with TRBJ2-7; a possible D gene is TRBD1 (6 bases). Germline assignment: CDR1 MDHEN and CDR2 SYDVKM. Trimming removed 10 bases from V and 6 bases from J, with 13 bases in between. CDR3 length: 11 residues. The CDR3 is CAKRQVREQYF. The CDR3 region has the DNA TGTGCCAAAAGACAGGTTCGCGAGCAGTACTTC.

This clone has more than one count but fewer than ten. The rearrangement uses TRBV6-5 and TRBJ2-1; D may be TRBD2 (5 bases). Trimming left V 7 bases short and J 7 bases short, with 11 bases between. Germline V CDR1 and CDR2: MNHEY, SVGAGI. The CDR3 sequence is 12 residues long. This CDR3 reads CASNSPGNEQFF. CDR3 DNA: TGTGCCAGCAACTCACCGGGGAATGAGCAGTTCTTC.

The rearrangement uses TRBV19 and TRBJ1-2; D is possibly TRBD1 (6 bases). The germline CDR1 and CDR2 sequences are LNHDA and SQIVND (reference sequence). Trimming removed 3 bases from V and 4 bases from J, with 21 bases in between. The CDR3 length is 17 residues. The CDR3 here is CASSIEDRPQFSYGYTF. The CDR3 coding sequence is TGTGCCAGTAGTATCGAGGACAGACCCCAATTTTCCTATGGCTACACCTTC. The full variable domain, rest sourced from reference TRBV19 and TRBJ1-2, is DGGITQSPKYLFRKEGQNVTLSCEQNLNHDAMYWYRQDPGQGLRLIYYSQIVNDFQKGDIAEGYSVSREKKESFPLTVTSAQKNPTAFYLCASSIEDRPQFSYGYTFGSGTRLTVV.

The chain joins TRBV4-2 to TRBJ2-1; perhaps TRBD2 as D (6 bases). V lost 0 bases to trimming and J lost 7 bases, with 16 bases between them. This CDR3 has 16 amino acids. CDR1 and CDR2 from the germline V gene are LGHNA and YNFKEQ. Written as DNA, the CDR3 is TGTGCCAGCAGCCAAGATTCGGGAGAGGCGTGGAATGAGCAGTTCTTC. This encodes CASSQDSGEAWNEQFF.

The count of this clone is one. V usage is TRBV21-1 and J usage is TRBJ2-7; the D call in the table, TRBD1, was not verified against the DNA. TRBV21-1 counts as a pseudogene. CDR3 length: 15 residues. CDR3 coding DNA: TGTGCCAGCAGCACCCAGGGGGTCGGCTCCTACGAGCAGTACTTC. This sequence encodes CASSTQGVGSYEQYF.

The chain has TRBV6-1 and TRBJ1-1; 9 bases align to TRBD1. The CDR3 extends over 15 amino acids. From germline, CDR1 is MNHNS and CDR2 SASEGT. V shed 6 bases, J shed 1 base, and the junction held 6 bases outside the gene matches. CDR3 sequence (DNA): TGTGCCAGCAGGCAACAGGGGGCGCGGAACACTGAAGCTTTCTTT. Translation: CASRQQGARNTEAFF.

V usage is TRBV2 and J usage is TRBJ1-1, with 7 bases that match TRBD1. J was trimmed by 4 bases and V by 4 bases; bases with no gene match: 3. Germline V gene data show CDR1 as SNHLY and CDR2 as FYNNEI. The CDR3 loop spans 13 amino acids. CDR3 coding DNA: TGTGCCAGCAGTGGGGCAGGGGGCACTGAAGCTTTCTTT. It specifies CASSGAGGTEAFF.